This T cell receptor beta chain was obtained from a study of T cell responses to AZD1222 COVID-19 vaccine. CDR1 is LNHDA, CDR2 SQIVND, per germline (reference sequence). This CDR3 spans 13 amino acids. The ends were cut back, 5 bases at V and 1 base at J, with 8 bases in the middle. Points from the study as a whole: A reported finding is that nearly half of spike-specific TCRs target unmutated variant regions. Repertoires were collected only later (after the peak T cell response had occurred). The span of vaccine-associated CD4 TCRs extended across spike, with dominance at 160-218 and 743-854. Spike-specific TCR breadth and depth grew following two AZD1222 doses.

Data came from immunoSEQ multiplex PCR; TCRdb stores just in-frame clones and leaves some out. The table includes approximately 150,000 clones, 92% detected once. Concerning this clone itself: What it binds is not known.

The specimen was peripheral blood, collected on day 0 of AZD1222 vaccination. This rearrangement joins TRBV19 to TRBJ1-1; weak D call: TRBD1 (5 bases). The origin of this receptor is an adult in good health. The CDR3 loop is CASSWDSNTEAFF. The CDR3 DNA sequence: TGTGCCAGTAGTTGGGACTCGAACACTGAAGCTTTCTTT.